These 5 T cell receptor beta chains originate from one sample sequenced in a study of persistence of HIV-infected CD4 T cells. Their antigen targets remain unknown. Cells were stimulated with overlapping HIV-1 Gag 15-mer peptides. CD40L-negative CD69-negative CD45RO-high memory CD4+ T cells were sorted as populations depleted of antigen-responding cells. This was the immunoSEQ version 4 assay in survey mode. Repertoires were generated with immunoSEQ multiplex PCR, while TCRdb's copy carries only in-frame clones and drops some. Among about 36,000 clones, about 84% were seen once, and the ten largest hold 4.5% to 6%. The source was cultured CD4+ T cells from PBMCs, collected from a patient who received antiretroviral therapy. The receptors originated from an adult with HIV. The donor label of this sample is uncertain.

This clone was detected once. This chain links TRBV9 with TRBJ1-3, with D uncertain. Trimming took off 2 bases at V and 0 bases at J, with 12 bases between the two ends. Germline-derived CDR1 and CDR2 are SGDLS and YYNGEE. This CDR3 region has 16 residues. CDR3 sequence: CASSVLEPRSGNTIYF. CDR3 nucleotides: TGTGCCAGCAGCGTTTTGGAACCTCGCTCTGGAAACACCATATATTTT. Looking up the rest from reference TRBV9 and TRBJ1-3 gives the full variable domain: DSGVTQTPKHLITATGQRVTLRCSPRSGDLSVYWYQQSLDQGLQFLIQYYNGEERAKGNILERFSAQQFPDLHSELNLSSLELGDSALYFCASSVLEPRSGNTIYFGEGSWLTVV.

The chain joins TRBV4-1 to TRBJ2-1, with 12 bases lining up with TRBD2. J lost 6 bases, V lost 0 bases, and 15 bases had no gene match. Germline V gives CDR1 MGHRA, CDR2 YSYEKL. The CDR3 contains 20 residues. CDR3 nucleotide sequence: TGCGCCAGCAGCCAAGAGACCGCCGGGACTAGCGGGCGGAACCTCAATGAGCAGTTCTTC. Protein sequence: CASSQETAGTSGRNLNEQFF.

The J gene is TRBJ2-1, the V gene TRBV7-2; maybe TRBD2 (5 bases). CDR3 length equals 15 residues. V lost 1 base, J lost 6 bases, and 13 bases lay in between. CDR1 and CDR2 (germline): SGHTA, FQGNSA. CDR3 amino acids: CASSLVSSSSNEQFF. The CDR3 DNA follows: TGTGCCAGCAGCTTAGTCTCGTCTAGCTCCAATGAGCAGTTCTTC.

The rearrangement uses TRBV11-1 and TRBJ2-7; D might be TRBD1 (6 bases). V lost 3 bases and J lost 4, with 16 bases in between. CDR3 size: 15 residues. The germline V gene has CDR1 SGHAT and CDR2 FQDESV (reference sequence). CDR3: CASSFGGTDSYEQYF. As DNA, the CDR3 is TGTGCCAGCAGCTTTGGGGGCACGGATTCTTACGAGCAGTACTTC.

This chain joins TRBV7-9 and TRBJ1-2; 9 positions agree with TRBD1. The CDR3 runs 14 residues. Germline assignment: CDR1 SEHNR and CDR2 FQNEAQ (reference sequence). The ends lost 7 bases at V and 4 bases at J; junction bases unmatched: 7. This CDR3 reads CASTRTGAGYGYTF. Written as DNA, the CDR3 is TGTGCCAGCACCCGGACAGGGGCGGGCTATGGCTACACCTTC.